This T cell receptor (beta chain) is drawn from a study of T cell responses to AZD1222 COVID-19 vaccine (dated by TCRdb to about 2021). Background on the whole study: AZD1222 recipients given second doses at about 4 weeks or at about 12 weeks were pooled, since spike-specific TCR depth and breadth were not found to differ between the two schedules. TCR sequencing covered more than 230 trial participants: some 210 given two doses of AZD1222 and about 26 given two doses of MenACWY control vaccine. Enrollment into the trials was organized by age into subgroups of 18-55, 56-69 and 70-plus years, and those subgroups contained roughly 160, 29 and 62 TCR-sequenced participants, respectively.

CDR1 SGHRS and CDR2 YFSETQ are derived from the germline V gene. Trimming leaves V shorter by 4 bases and J shorter by 8 bases, with the junction holding 7 bases beyond the gene matches. The CDR3 sequence holds 15 residues, the cysteine and phenylalanine included. Of all the DNA, just the CDR3 is kept, 45 bases in frame from base 1. The intended sense of this specimen's time point label: baseline before first vaccination. Samples from vaccinated people were obtained from the UK trials COV001 and COV002, which included a single-blind randomized controlled phase 2/3 trial of AZD1222 (ChAdOx1 nCoV-19) in healthy adults. For TCRbeta chain sequencing, PBMC samples were collected from trial participants at day 0 and at day 28 after the second dose. With regard to this clone: It has no known antigen specificity. Base qualities are missing; no much larger clone stands one base away.

Overall study results and their limits: The 56-69-year group was small, and its depth increase did not reach significance, likely because of low power. CD4 TCRs associated with the vaccine covered the entire spike protein, and the dominant responses were in regions 160-218 and 743-854. Epitopes outside the regions mutated in the B.1.351 and B.1.1.7 variants were reportedly recognized by nearly half of the unique spike-specific TCRs. Because no samples from the day 14 peak response were available, repertoires could be characterized only after the peak T cell response. After two AZD1222 doses, spike-specific TCR breadth and depth were significantly higher than at day 0 and than in MenACWY recipients. Most participants were white British and females outnumbered males, and the authors suggested that clonal diversity may have been underestimated. Conclusions about previously exposed vaccinees were limited because only six or seven AZD1222 recipients were SARS-CoV-2 seropositive at baseline.

The CDR3 regions of human TCRbeta chains were analyzed by immunosequencing. For the original study's pipeline: TCRs in the repertoires were compared against a reference library of SARS-CoV-2-specific TCRs that had been generated with the MIRA antigen-specificity platform. Breadth was defined as the fraction of unique TCRs that were SARS-CoV-2-associated, and depth was defined as the fraction of total T cells that were SARS-CoV-2-associated. Using the MIRA data, each spike-specific TCR was mapped to the spike region that the TCR reacts to and placed in a CD4 or CD8 class. Log10-transformed breadth and depth values were compared by one-way ANOVA with Sidak's multiple comparisons tests. Imported from immuneACCESS, the table was reduced by TCRdb to in-frame sequences with V and J called. These copies leave out some clones; in studies compared against another copy, an unresolved V gene accounts for under half, and the cause of the remainder is not known. V and J calls and clone size are as listed in that table; D and trimming were resolved from the DNA. The sample table contains approximately 260,000 clones; only one count was recorded for 85% to 95% of them. In total, the top ten clones hold roughly 0.6% of the sample.

The receptor comes from an adult in good health. The V gene is TRBV5-1 and the J gene is TRBJ1-4; TRBD1 aligns with 11 central bases. The specimen was peripheral blood, collected on day 0 of AZD1222 vaccination. The DNA sequence is given as TGCGCCAGCAGCGGCCGGACAGGGGGCAGCGAAAAACTGTTTTTT. Translated, this gives CASSGRTGGSEKLFF. The full variable domain, with segments outside the CDR3 supplied by the reference TRBV5-1 and TRBJ1-4 proteins, appears as KAGVTQTPRYLIKTRGQQVTLSCSPISGHRSVSWYQQTPGQGLQFLFEYFSETQRNKGNFPGRFSGRQFSNSRSEMNVSTLELGDSALYLCASSGRTGGSEKLFFGSGTQLSVL.